This T cell receptor beta chain comes out of a study of T-cell reconstitution after alpha-beta-depleted transplantation in children. The study, taken as a whole, reports: Alpha-beta T cells about two months after transplant reportedly derived from several hundred expanded graft clones. T-cell counts and diversity at one year post-transplant came mainly from newly produced T cells. Recipient T cells and thymic progenitors that survived were the source of the high TCRbeta diversity seen at day 60 in some patients.

About this clonotype: The antigen remains unidentified.

Germline CDR1 is SGHAT and CDR2 is FQNNGV. The CDR3 is 13 residues long. Trimming took 5 bases from V and 1 from J, leaving 8 bases between them. It was with unique molecular identifiers that the TCRbeta library was prepared. One entry per CDR3 protein, called by TCRdb with MiXCR from the PCR reads. There are more than 400,000 distinct CDR3 sequences in the sample; 43% occur only once, and 27% lies in the top ten. This sequence originates from a girl between 2 and 10 years old with aplastic anemia, due to receive a stem cell transplant. The J gene is TRBJ1-1, the V gene TRBV11-2; D is unresolved. Material: PBMCs, obtained before TCRalphabeta/CD19-depleted stem cell transplant. For the CDR3, the DNA is TGTGCCAGCAGCCAGTCCAGGAACACTGAAGCTTTCTTT. This sequence encodes CASSQSRNTEAFF.